This entry lists 29 T cell receptor beta chains sequenced from one sample in a study of blood T cell repertoires in COVID-19. TCRdb's copy holds only in-frame clones and misses some; the assay was immunoSEQ multiplex PCR. Of roughly 120,000 clones in the sample, 65% to 80% are singletons; the top ten hold around 6.6%. Material for sequencing was peripheral blood. The receptor set was obtained from a man in his 70s with acute or convalescent COVID-19.

The gene calls are TRBV3-1 (or the pseudogene TRBV3-2) and TRBJ1-6; 10 positions match TRBD1. The CDR3 loop spans 18 amino acids. The germline CDR1 and CDR2 sequences are LGHDT and YNNKEL (reference sequence). The V segment lost 4 bases and the J segment 5 bases; nucleotides outside the gene matches: 11. In DNA, the CDR3 is TGTGCCAGCAGCCGGCGGACAGGGGGTATAATCCATAATTCACCCCTCCACTTT. It translates to CASSRRTGGIIHNSPLHF.

This sequence joins TRBV21-1 and TRBJ1-4; the table gives TRBD1 as D, unverified against the DNA. TRBV21-1 is marked as a pseudogene. CDR3 length: 15 residues. The CDR3 protein is CASSKFQGTNEKLFF. The CDR3 DNA reads as TGTGCCAGCAGCAAGTTTCAGGGGACTAATGAAAAACTGTTTTTT.

This chain links TRBV2 with TRBJ1-4, with D possibly matching TRBD1 (5 bases). Germline loops: CDR1 SNHLY, CDR2 FYNNEI. The V gene lost 4 bases and the J gene lost 5 bases, with 5 bases spanning the gap. The CDR3 has 12 amino acids. This CDR3 is CASSGQNEKLFF. The CDR3 region has the DNA TGTGCCAGCAGTGGACAGAATGAAAAACTGTTTTTT.

This clone was picked up a small number of times. The chain uses TRBV9 and TRBJ2-3; D gene uncertain. Germline-derived CDR1 and CDR2 are SGDLS and YYNGEE. The CDR3 runs 12 residues. The V gene lost 4 bases and the J gene lost 2 bases, with 5 bases spanning the gap. CDR3 sequence: CASSPYTDTQYF. The CDR3 bases are TGTGCCAGCAGCCCTTACACAGATACGCAGTATTTT. Using reference TRBV9 and TRBJ2-3 for the parts outside the CDR3, the full variable domain is DSGVTQTPKHLITATGQRVTLRCSPRSGDLSVYWYQQSLDQGLQFLIQYYNGEERAKGNILERFSAQQFPDLHSELNLSSLELGDSALYFCASSPYTDTQYFGPGTRLTVL.

The chain uses TRBV27 and TRBJ2-5; no clear D gene. CDR3 length: 14 residues. Germline values: CDR1 MNHEY, CDR2 SMNVEV (reference sequence). Between the trimmed V and J ends, which lost 2 bases and 2 bases, there was a span of 9 bases. This chain's CDR3 is CASSLGSPQETQYF. The DNA for the CDR3 is TGTGCCAGCAGTTTAGGCTCTCCGCAAGAGACCCAGTACTTC.

This sequence joins TRBV10-3 and TRBJ1-1; weak D call: TRBD1 (6 bases). The CDR3 is 14 residues long. V was clipped by 3 bases and J by 4 bases, with 12 bases between them. The germline gives CDR1 ENHRY, CDR2 SYGVKD. The CDR3 spells CAISDRDTPTEAFF. The CDR3 DNA is TGTGCCATCAGTGATCGGGACACTCCCACTGAAGCTTTCTTT.

This clone was seen a few times. J is TRBJ1-2 and V is TRBV14; no clear D. Germline CDR1 is SGHDN and CDR2 is FVKESK. Trimming pared 2 bases from V and 8 bases from J, leaving 9 bases between. The CDR3 loop spans 12 amino acids. The CDR3 is CASSQSAVGYTF. Here the CDR3 DNA reads TGTGCCAGCAGCCAATCAGCGGTCGGCTACACCTTC.

This clone was counted only a few times. The chain joins TRBV2 to TRBJ1-2; D is uncertain. The CDR3 totals 15 residues. Trimming pared 3 bases from V and 0 bases from J, leaving 11 bases between. Per germline, CDR1 SNHLY and CDR2 FYNNEI. CDR3 region: CASSEGRLPNYGYTF. CDR3 coding DNA: TGTGCCAGCAGTGAGGGGAGACTTCCTAACTATGGCTACACCTTC.

The gene calls are TRBV28 and TRBJ2-3; 8 bases are a match to TRBD1. The germline CDR1 and CDR2 sequences are MDHEN and SYDVKM. Germline trimming cut 6 bases from V and 2 bases from J; bases unmatched to any gene: 4. The CDR3 covers 14 residues. The CDR3, as DNA: TGTGCCAGCAGCTCAGGGGGCTCCACAGATACGCAGTATTTT. Translating it yields CASSSGGSTDTQYF.

This clone turned up a few times. V and J are TRBV6-1 and TRBJ2-5; a weak D match, TRBD1 (5 bases). Germline V gene data show CDR1 as MNHNS and CDR2 as SASEGT. The CDR3 has 12 amino acids. V lost 6 bases and J 7 bases, leaving 12 bases between the germline ends. In DNA, the CDR3 is TGTGCCAGCAGAGGGGCAATCGGGACCCAGTACTTC. Residues: CASRGAIGTQYF.

V gene TRBV27 combines with J gene TRBJ2-7; TRBD2 matches at 11 bases. The CDR3 extends over 19 amino acids. CDR1 is MNHEY, CDR2 SMNVEV, per germline (reference sequence). The V gene end was trimmed by 3 bases and the J gene end by 2 bases; junction bases not matched to a gene: 15. The chain's CDR3 is CASSLRGHPGLAEPYEQYF. The CDR3 nucleotides read TGTGCCAGCAGTTTGCGCGGACACCCGGGACTAGCGGAACCCTACGAGCAGTACTTC.

The genes are TRBV7-2 and TRBJ2-5, with TRBD2 matching 8 bases. CDR1 is SGHTA, CDR2 FQGNSA, per germline. CDR3 length equals 15 residues. V was clipped by 1 base and J by 5 bases; unmatched bases: 6. The chain's CDR3 is CASSLVGGALETQYF. The CDR3 DNA follows: TGTGCCAGCAGCTTAGTCGGGGGGGCCTTGGAGACCCAGTACTTC.

This chain uses TRBV7-9 with TRBJ1-2; D gene uncertain. The CDR3 is 13 amino acids. Trimming stripped 1 base from V and 8 bases from J, with 11 bases between. Germline assignment: CDR1 SEHNR and CDR2 FQNEAQ (reference sequence). The DNA of the CDR3 is TGTGCCAGCAGCTTAGAGCGGGGTTCAGGCTACACCTTC. This gives the protein CASSLERGSGYTF.

The V gene is TRBV29-1, the J gene TRBJ2-2; 7 bases are a match to TRBD1. The CDR3 loop spans 13 amino acids. Germline V CDR1 and CDR2: SQVTM, ANQGSEA. The V and J ends lost 5 bases and 4 bases, in that order; junction bases with no gene match: 4. CDR3 residues: CSVRQGPTGELFF. CDR3 DNA sequence: TGCAGCGTTCGACAGGGTCCCACCGGGGAGCTGTTTTTT.

This sequence joins TRBV6-6 and TRBJ1-1; D remains ambiguous. Germline V gene sequence: CDR1 MNHNY, CDR2 SVGAGI (reference sequence). V lost 8 bases, J lost 5 bases, and 15 bases lay in between. The CDR3 is 13 residues long. The CDR3 DNA reads as TGTGCCAGCGGGCTGGGCCTACGAACTGAAGCTTTCTTT. Translating gives CASGLGLRTEAFF.

CDR3 DNA: TGTGCCAGCAGCGTAGGCGGGACAGCAAACACTGAAGCTTTCTTT. Residues: CASSVGGTANTEAFF. The rearrangement links TRBV9 to TRBJ1-1; TRBD1 aligns across 7 bases. Trimming took 0 bases from V and 2 from J; bases not matched to a gene: 4. Germline CDR1 and CDR2: SGDLS and YYNGEE. CDR3 length: 15 residues.

This rearrangement joins TRBV19 to TRBJ2-5, with 7 bases identical to TRBD2. V was pared by 1 base and J by 6 bases, with 8 bases of the junction left unmatched. The germline CDR1 and CDR2 sequences are LNHDA and SQIVND (reference sequence). This CDR3 has 15 residues. The CDR3 spells CASSIAWAGVKTQYF. The CDR3 DNA reads as TGTGCCAGTAGTATAGCCTGGGCGGGAGTAAAGACCCAGTACTTC.

This clone showed up just once. A much bigger clone sits one base away, suggesting this may be a read error. The same CDR3 is also encoded by other DNA sequences in this sample. The chain employs TRBV5-1 and TRBJ1-6; no firm D call. CDR3 length: 14 residues. Germline CDR1 SGHRS, CDR2 YFSETQ. The CDR3 here is CASSLSGYNSPLHF. Here the CDR3 DNA reads TGCGCCAGCAGCTTGTCGGGTTATAATTCGCCCCTCCACTTT.

The rearrangement joins TRBV15 to TRBJ2-7; 9 nucleotides match TRBD1. The ends lost 1 base at V and 12 bases at J; junction bases unmatched: 7. From germline, CDR1 is LNHNV and CDR2 YYDKDF (reference sequence). The CDR3 spans 13 residues. CDR3 sequence: CATSRAPGQGTYF. Here the CDR3 DNA reads TGTGCCACCAGCAGAGCACCGGGACAGGGCACGTACTTC.

This sequence joins TRBV19 and TRBJ1-2, with 8 bases fitting TRBD1. Germline V gene lookup returns CDR1 LNHDA and CDR2 SQIVND (reference sequence). The CDR3 covers 14 residues. V lost 5 bases, J lost 4 bases, and 6 bases stayed unmatched. CDR3 coding DNA: TGTGCCAGTAGTGCTGGACAGGGTGGCTATGGCTACACCTTC. Translation: CASSAGQGGYGYTF. The complete variable domain, with remaining parts taken from reference TRBV19 and TRBJ1-2, reads DGGITQSPKYLFRKEGQNVTLSCEQNLNHDAMYWYRQDPGQGLRLIYYSQIVNDFQKGDIAEGYSVSREKKESFPLTVTSAQKNPTAFYLCASSAGQGGYGYTFGSGTRLTVV.

The chain carries TRBV5-1 and TRBJ2-1; 8 bases are shared with TRBD2. Germline CDR1 and CDR2: SGHRS and YFSETQ. Unmatched junction bases numbered 10, after V lost 1 base and J lost 7 bases. This CDR3 is 16 amino acids long. CDR3 in DNA: TGCGCCAGCAGCTTGAGTTTGGCGGGAGGATGGAATGAGCAGTTCTTC. The encoded protein is CASSLSLAGGWNEQFF. Variable domain in full (rest from reference TRBV5-1 and TRBJ2-1): KAGVTQTPRYLIKTRGQQVTLSCSPISGHRSVSWYQQTPGQGLQFLFEYFSETQRNKGNFPGRFSGRQFSNSRSEMNVSTLELGDSALYLCASSLSLAGGWNEQFFGPGTRLTVL.

The chain carries TRBV27 and TRBJ1-2; 9 nucleotides agree with TRBD1. This CDR3 has 16 residues. J was trimmed by 13 bases and V by 5 bases; bases with no gene match: 20. Germline loops: CDR1 MNHEY, CDR2 SMNVEV (reference sequence). This CDR3 is CASSPGTGMNKVHFTF. CDR3 DNA: TGTGCCAGCAGTCCTGGGACAGGGATGAACAAGGTTCATTTCACCTTC.

This clone was counted once. The rearrangement uses TRBV7-6 and TRBJ1-1; D is possibly TRBD1 (5 bases). V lost 2 bases to trimming and J lost 0 bases, with 10 bases between them. The CDR3 extends over 15 amino acids. The germline CDR1 and CDR2 sequences are SGHVS and FNYEAQ. The CDR3 reads CASSLSGDMNTEAFF. The CDR3 DNA sequence: TGTGCCAGCAGCTTATCGGGGGATATGAACACTGAAGCTTTCTTT. Filled out from reference TRBV7-6 and TRBJ1-1, the complete variable domain reads GAGVSQSPRYKVTKRGQDVALRCDPISGHVSLYWYRQALGQGPEFLTYFNYEAQQDKSGLPNDRFSAERPEGSISTLTIQRTEQRDSAMYRCASSLSGDMNTEAFFGQGTRLTVV.

This CDR3 is CASSKRGGLNEQFF. CDR3 sequence (DNA): TGTGCCAGCAGTAAGCGGGGGGGCCTGAATGAGCAGTTCTTC. The rearrangement uses TRBV9 and TRBJ2-1; 10 positions agree with TRBD2. CDR3 size: 14 residues. Germline assignment: CDR1 SGDLS and CDR2 YYNGEE. V was clipped by 5 bases and J by 7 bases; unmatched bases: 6. Full variable domain (rest looked up from reference TRBV9 and TRBJ2-1): DSGVTQTPKHLITATGQRVTLRCSPRSGDLSVYWYQQSLDQGLQFLIQYYNGEERAKGNILERFSAQQFPDLHSELNLSSLELGDSALYFCASSKRGGLNEQFFGPGTRLTVL.

For the CDR3, the DNA is TGTGCCAGCAGCTTAGCGCTAAATTGGGGCGGCGGAAACACCATATATTTT. Its translation is CASSLALNWGGGNTIYF. The chain links TRBV7-9 to TRBJ1-3; perhaps TRBD1 as D (5 bases). V lost 0 bases and J 4 bases, leaving 16 bases between the germline ends. CDR3 length equals 17 residues. Germline CDR1 SEHNR, CDR2 FQNEAQ (reference sequence).

V gene TRBV5-1 combines with J gene TRBJ2-1, with TRBD2 identical over 9 bases. The junction had 7 bases not matched to a gene; V was cut back by 2 bases and J by 7 bases. This CDR3 is built from 15 residues. Germline loops: CDR1 SGHRS, CDR2 YFSETQ. The CDR3 loop reads CASSFAGTSPNEQFF. In DNA form, the CDR3 reads TGCGCCAGCAGCTTCGCCGGGACTAGCCCGAATGAGCAGTTCTTC.

The chain links TRBV24-1 to TRBJ2-2; 11 bases fit TRBD1. J gave up 7 bases and V 3 bases, and 12 bases lay outside the gene matches. Germline values: CDR1 KGHDR, CDR2 SFDVKD. The CDR3 covers 18 residues. CDR3: CATSDPKPGQGADGELFF. The CDR3 nucleotides read TGTGCCACCAGTGATCCGAAGCCCGGACAGGGGGCGGACGGGGAGCTGTTTTTT.

The chain uses TRBV4-2 and TRBJ2-5; TRBD2 matches 8 bases. Germline CDR1 is LGHNA and CDR2 is YNFKEQ. The CDR3 length is 17 residues. The trim removed 1 base at V and 2 bases at J, leaving 9 bases unmatched. The CDR3 nucleotides read TGTGCCAGCAGCCAAGCGAGGGGTAGCGGGACTCAAGAGACCCAGTACTTC. Translation: CASSQARGSGTQETQYF.

The chain couples TRBV2 to TRBJ2-7; TRBD2 agrees at 13 bases. The CDR3 covers 15 residues. From germline, CDR1 is SNHLY and CDR2 FYNNEI. V gave up 5 bases and J gave up 5 bases; unmatched junction bases: 6. The CDR3 bases are TGTGCCAGCAGTTTACTAGCGGGGGGGCTTGACGAGCAGTACTTC. This codes for CASSLLAGGLDEQYF.